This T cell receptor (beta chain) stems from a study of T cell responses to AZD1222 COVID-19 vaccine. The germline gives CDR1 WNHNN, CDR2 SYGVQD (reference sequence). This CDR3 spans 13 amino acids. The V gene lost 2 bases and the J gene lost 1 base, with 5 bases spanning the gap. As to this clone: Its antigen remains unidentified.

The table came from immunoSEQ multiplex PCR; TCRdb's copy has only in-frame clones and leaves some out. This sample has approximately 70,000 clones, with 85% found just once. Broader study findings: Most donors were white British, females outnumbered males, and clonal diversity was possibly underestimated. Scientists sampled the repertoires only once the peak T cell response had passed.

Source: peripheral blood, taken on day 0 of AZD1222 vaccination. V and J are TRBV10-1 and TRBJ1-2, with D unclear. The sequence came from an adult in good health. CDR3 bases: TGCGCCAGCAGTGAGAACAGTAACTATGGCTACACCTTC. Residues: CASSENSNYGYTF.